Listed here are 14 T cell receptor beta chains from one sample, sequenced in a study of shared clonotypes between healthy human individuals (dated by TCRdb to about 2020). Library creation used the immunoSEQ multiplex PCR assay. The table was pulled from immuneACCESS by TCRdb, which kept in-frame rearrangements only. Such tables lose some clones; where checked, under half of the loss comes from unresolved V genes, and the rest has no known cause. The sample contains about 2.4 million clones, just over 90% of them found a single time. The top ten clonotypes cover about 0.13% of the sample. The sequencing sample was made of naive CD4+ T cells sorted from blood. Taken with the paper, the label for cell subset or site translates to: CD45RA+ positively selected. The receptors originated from a man in his late teens or twenties in good health.

The chain couples TRBV6-1 to TRBJ2-2; TRBD1 aligns across 9 bases. The trim removed 7 bases at V and 1 base at J, leaving 4 bases unmatched. Germline V gene lookup returns CDR1 MNHNS and CDR2 SASEGT. CDR3 length: 15 residues. CDR3 sequence reads: CASNMGQGNTGELFF. The CDR3 DNA sequence: TGTGCCAGCAACATGGGACAGGGGAACACCGGGGAGCTGTTTTTT.

V usage is TRBV4-1 and J usage is TRBJ2-7, with TRBD2 identical over 10 bases. V was clipped by 4 bases and J by 4 bases; unmatched bases: 7. Germline CDR1 reads MGHRA; CDR2 reads YSYEKL. CDR3 size: 15 residues. The DNA of the CDR3 is TGCGCCAGCAGCCCACTAGCGGGAAAACAATACGAGCAGTACTTC. Translation: CASSPLAGKQYEQYF.

The rearrangement uses TRBV27 and TRBJ1-2; 8 bases map to TRBD1. The V and J ends lost 6 bases and 8 bases, in that order; junction bases with no gene match: 11. Germline V gene data show CDR1 as MNHEY and CDR2 as SMNVEV (reference sequence). The CDR3 has 14 residues. In DNA form, the CDR3 reads TGTGCCAGCAGACCTACAGGGGGGACACGCGGCTACACCTTC. Encoded protein: CASRPTGGTRGYTF.

The rearrangement joins TRBV10-3 to TRBJ2-7; a weak D match, TRBD2 (5 bases). Germline loops: CDR1 ENHRY, CDR2 SYGVKD. With 4 bases removed from V and 7 bases from J, the gap between germline ends came to 11 bases. This CDR3 comprises 12 residues. The CDR3 DNA reads as TGTGCCATCAGTGTGGATGTAGCGGAGCAGTACTTC. Translating gives CAISVDVAEQYF.

The rearrangement links TRBV30 to TRBJ1-5; 10 positions agree with TRBD1. The CDR3 has 16 amino acids. With 1 base clipped from V and 0 bases from J, the junction kept 3 bases outside the gene matches. CDR1 and CDR2 (germline): GTSNPN, SVGIG (reference sequence). The CDR3 DNA is TGTGCCTGGAGTGGACAGGGGGCCGGTAGCAATCAGCCCCAGCATTTT. Translated, it gives CAWSGQGAGSNQPQHF.

This chain connects TRBV30 to TRBJ2-5, with TRBD2 matching over 9 bases. Germline values: CDR1 GTSNPN, CDR2 SVGIG (reference sequence). This CDR3 region has 15 residues. Losses at the gene ends were 6 bases for V and 4 bases for J; bases not matched to a gene: 12. The CDR3 DNA sequence: TGTGCCTGCCACCCCAAGGTAGCGGGAGCAGAGACCCAGTACTTC. Encoded protein: CACHPKVAGAETQYF.

Details on this clone: The sample has other DNA sequences that encode this CDR3 too. V is TRBV29-1 and J is TRBJ1-2, with 7 positions matching TRBD1. The CDR3 contains 11 residues. CDR1 and CDR2 from the germline V gene are SQVTM and ANQGSEA. V lost 6 bases, J lost 4 bases, and 2 bases stayed unmatched. CDR3 amino acids: CSVGDSYGYTF. The DNA of the CDR3 is TGCAGCGTGGGGGACAGCTATGGCTACACCTTC. The full variable domain, completed using reference TRBV29-1 and TRBJ1-2, is SAVISQKPSRDICQRGTSLTIQCQVDSQVTMMFWYRQQPGQSLTLIATANQGSEATYESGFVIDKFPISRPNLTFSTLTVSNMSPEDSSIYLCSVGDSYGYTFGSGTRLTVV.

The rearrangement uses TRBV6-6 and TRBJ1-2; a possible D gene is TRBD1 (6 bases). This CDR3 has 14 residues. Looked up from germline, CDR1 is MNHNY and CDR2 is SVGAGI (reference sequence). Trimming shortened V by 5 bases and J by 5 bases, and 15 bases separated the two germline ends. The CDR3 here is CASSTPGQGYGYTF. The DNA for the CDR3 is TGTGCCAGCAGTACCCCGGGGCAGGGGTATGGCTACACCTTC.

The chain uses TRBV11-2 and TRBJ2-2; D is ambiguous. Germline-derived CDR1 and CDR2 are SGHAT and FQNNGV. This CDR3 has 13 amino acids. V was pared by 2 bases and J by 4 bases, with 5 bases between. The DNA of the CDR3 is TGTGCCAGCAGCTTACAATTCACCGGGGAGCTGTTTTTT. Residues: CASSLQFTGELFF.

The chain carries TRBV28 and TRBJ1-3; a possible D gene is TRBD1 (6 bases). V was pared by 6 bases and J by 0 bases, with 15 bases between. Germline CDR1 and CDR2: MDHEN and SYDVKM. The CDR3 extends over 16 amino acids. CDR3 loop: CASRSDRTDSGNTIYF. The CDR3 DNA reads TGTGCCAGCAGATCGGACAGAACCGACTCTGGAAACACCATATATTTT.

This clone has more than one count but fewer than ten. The DNA for the CDR3 is TGTGCCAGCAAAGGACAGGGGAATCAGCCCCAGCATTTT. Its protein is CASKGQGNQPQHF. The gene calls are TRBV28 and TRBJ1-5, with TRBD1 matching 9 bases. This CDR3 has 13 amino acids. In germline, CDR1 is MDHEN, CDR2 SYDVKM. V trimming: 7 bases; J trimming: 4 bases; junction bases outside the gene matches: 2.

The chain recombines TRBV25-1 with TRBJ2-2; 7 bases are a match to TRBD2. Trimming removed 0 bases from V and 6 bases from J; junction bases left unmatched: 1. Germline CDR1 is MGHDK and CDR2 is SYGVNS. The CDR3 is made up of 14 amino acids. The CDR3 sequence is CASSEYGGAGELFF. CDR3 nucleotide sequence: TGTGCCAGCAGTGAATATGGGGGGGCCGGGGAGCTGTTTTTT.

This clone was detected only once. J is TRBJ2-6 and V is TRBV27; 7 bases line up with TRBD1. Losses at the gene ends were 4 bases for V and 4 bases for J; bases not matched to a gene: 7. Germline loops: CDR1 MNHEY, CDR2 SMNVEV (reference sequence). The CDR3 covers 16 residues. DNA of the CDR3: TGTGCCAGCAGTTCCGAGGGGGCCGGGGGGGCCAACGTCCTGACTTTC. Its translation is CASSSEGAGGANVLTF.

CDR3 in DNA: TGTGCCAGCAGCGCGCAGAGCTACGAGCAGTACTTC. It is translated as CASSAQSYEQYF. The genes are TRBV5-6 and TRBJ2-7; D unclear. Germline CDR1 SGHDT, CDR2 YYEEEE. The CDR3 consists of 12 residues. Trimming pared 4 bases from V and 3 bases from J, leaving 8 bases between.